This T cell receptor beta chain came from a study of OX40 agonist ivuxolimab in advanced cancers. The study's findings and limits: Average numbers of expanded clones were greater in CD8+ T cells than in CD4+.

The CDR3 is 14 amino acids. Germline CDR1 is MNHEY and CDR2 is SVGAGI. The V gene lost 0 bases and the J gene lost 7 bases, with 9 bases spanning the gap. A note on this clone: Its antigen is as yet unknown.

Profiled with immunoSEQ multiplex PCR; TCRdb holds only in-frame clones, not every one. The sample has tens of thousands of clones; more than 75% are singletons. The TCR sequence derives from an adult with an advanced solid tumor such as melanoma, head and neck, liver or kidney cancer. The material was CD4+ or CD8+ T cells sorted from blood, obtained in a trial of the OX40 agonist ivuxolimab. The gene calls are TRBV6-5 and TRBJ2-2, with D possibly TRBD1 on 5 matching bases. CDR3 sequence reads: CASSYSREGGELFF. The CDR3 coding sequence is TGTGCCAGCAGTTACTCCAGGGAAGGCGGGGAGCTGTTTTTT.